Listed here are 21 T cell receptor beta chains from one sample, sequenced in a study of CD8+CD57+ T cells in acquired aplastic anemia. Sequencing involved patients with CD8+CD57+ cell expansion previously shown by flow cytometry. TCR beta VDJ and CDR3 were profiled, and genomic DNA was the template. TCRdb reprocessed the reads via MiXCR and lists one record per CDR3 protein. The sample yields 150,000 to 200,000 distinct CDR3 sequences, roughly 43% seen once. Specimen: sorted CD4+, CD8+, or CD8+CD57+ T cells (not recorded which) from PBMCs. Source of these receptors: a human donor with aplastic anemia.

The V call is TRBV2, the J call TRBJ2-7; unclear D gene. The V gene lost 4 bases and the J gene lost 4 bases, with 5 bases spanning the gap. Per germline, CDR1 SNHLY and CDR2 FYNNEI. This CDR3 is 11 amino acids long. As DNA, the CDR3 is TGTGCCAGCAGTGTTAAGTACGAGCAGTACTTC. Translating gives CASSVKYEQYF.

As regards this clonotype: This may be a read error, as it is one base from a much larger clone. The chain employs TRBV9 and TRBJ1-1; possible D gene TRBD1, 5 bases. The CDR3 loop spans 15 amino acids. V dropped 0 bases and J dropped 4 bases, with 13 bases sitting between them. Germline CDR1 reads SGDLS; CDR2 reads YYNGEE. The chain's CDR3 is CASSVDWARGTEAFF. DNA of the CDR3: TGTGCCAGCAGCGTAGACTGGGCGAGGGGCACTGAAGCTTTCTTT.

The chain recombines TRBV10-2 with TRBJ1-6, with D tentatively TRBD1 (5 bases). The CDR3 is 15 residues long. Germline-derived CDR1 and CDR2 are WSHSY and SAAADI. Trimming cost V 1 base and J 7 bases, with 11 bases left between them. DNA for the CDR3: TGCGCCAGCAGTGAGTATGGGGGAAGAAATTCACCCCTCCACTTT. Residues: CASSEYGGRNSPLHF.

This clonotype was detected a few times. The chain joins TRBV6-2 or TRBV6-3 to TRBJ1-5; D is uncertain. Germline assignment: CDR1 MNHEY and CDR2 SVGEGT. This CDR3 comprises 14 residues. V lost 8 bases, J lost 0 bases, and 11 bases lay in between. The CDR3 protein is CASVNSNSNQPQHF. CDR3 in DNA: TGTGCCAGCGTCAATAGCAATAGCAATCAGCCCCAGCATTTT.

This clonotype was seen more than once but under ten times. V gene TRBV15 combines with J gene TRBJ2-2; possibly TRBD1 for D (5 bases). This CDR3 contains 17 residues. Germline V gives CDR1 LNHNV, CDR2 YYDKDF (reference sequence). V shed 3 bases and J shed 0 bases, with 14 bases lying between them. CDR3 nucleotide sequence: TGTGCCACCAGCAGTCCCCAGGGCTGTGCGAACACCGGGGAGCTGTTTTTT. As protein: CATSSPQGCANTGELFF.

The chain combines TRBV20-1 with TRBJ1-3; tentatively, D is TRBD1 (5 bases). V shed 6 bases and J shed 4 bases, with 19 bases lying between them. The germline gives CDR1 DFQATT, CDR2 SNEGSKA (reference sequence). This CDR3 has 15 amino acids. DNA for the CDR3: TGCAGTGCGAGTTCTGCGGGGGTGGGGGGAAACACCATATATTTT. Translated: CSASSAGVGGNTIYF.

The CDR3 sequence: CAIHTDTQYF. DNA of the CDR3: TGTGCCATCCACACAGATACGCAGTATTTT. The J gene is TRBJ2-3, the V gene TRBV2; D remains ambiguous. The CDR3 extends over 10 amino acids. Per germline, CDR1 SNHLY and CDR2 FYNNEI. Trimming left V 10 bases short and J 2 bases short, with 4 bases between.

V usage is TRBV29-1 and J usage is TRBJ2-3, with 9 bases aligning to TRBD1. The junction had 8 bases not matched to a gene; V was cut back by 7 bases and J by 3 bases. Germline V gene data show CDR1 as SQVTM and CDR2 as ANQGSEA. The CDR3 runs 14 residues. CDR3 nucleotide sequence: TGCAGCGCCGCCTTGGGACAGGGAACAGATACGCAGTATTTT. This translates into CSAALGQGTDTQYF.

For the CDR3, the DNA is TGTGCCAGCGGAGGACTAGCGGGAGGGCCGACGGATGAGCAGTTCTTC. It is translated as CASGGLAGGPTDEQFF. V and J are TRBV25-1 and TRBJ2-1; 15 positions match TRBD2. The CDR3 consists of 16 residues. V shed 8 bases, J shed 8 bases, and the junction held 10 bases outside the gene matches. Germline CDR1 MGHDK, CDR2 SYGVNS.

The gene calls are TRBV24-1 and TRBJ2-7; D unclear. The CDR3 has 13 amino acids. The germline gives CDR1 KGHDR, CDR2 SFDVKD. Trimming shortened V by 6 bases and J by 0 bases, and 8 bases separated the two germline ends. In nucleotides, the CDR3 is TGTGCCACCAGTCGGCAGGACTCCTACGAGCAGTACTTC. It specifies CATSRQDSYEQYF.

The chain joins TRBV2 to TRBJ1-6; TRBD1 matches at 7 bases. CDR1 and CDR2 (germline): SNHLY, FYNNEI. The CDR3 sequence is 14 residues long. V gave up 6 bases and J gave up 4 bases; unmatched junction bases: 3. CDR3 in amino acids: CASSVGQYNSPLHF. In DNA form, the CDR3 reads TGTGCCAGCAGCGTGGGACAGTATAATTCACCCCTCCACTTT.

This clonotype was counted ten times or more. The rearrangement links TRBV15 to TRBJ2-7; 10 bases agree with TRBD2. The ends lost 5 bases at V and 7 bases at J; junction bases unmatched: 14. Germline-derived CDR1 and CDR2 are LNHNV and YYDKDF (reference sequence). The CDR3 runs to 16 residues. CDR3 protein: CATSLRTSGLAREQYF. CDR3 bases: TGTGCCACCAGCCTCAGGACCTCGGGACTAGCGCGAGAGCAGTACTTC. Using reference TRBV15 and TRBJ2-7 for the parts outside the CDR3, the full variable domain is DAMVIQNPRYQVTQFGKPVTLSCSQTLNHNVMYWYQQKSSQAPKLLFHYYDKDFNNEADTPDNFQSRRPNTSFCFLDIRSPGLGDTAMYLCATSLRTSGLAREQYFGPGTRLTVT.

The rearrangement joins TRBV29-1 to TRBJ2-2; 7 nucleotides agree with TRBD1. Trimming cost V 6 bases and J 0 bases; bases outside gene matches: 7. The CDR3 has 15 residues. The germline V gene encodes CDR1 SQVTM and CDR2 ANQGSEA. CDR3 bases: TGCAGCGTGACTGGACAGGCATCGAACACCGGGGAGCTGTTTTTT. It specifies CSVTGQASNTGELFF.

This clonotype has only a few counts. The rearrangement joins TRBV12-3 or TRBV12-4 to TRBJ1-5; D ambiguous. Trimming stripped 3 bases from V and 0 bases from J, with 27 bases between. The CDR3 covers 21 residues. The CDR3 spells CASSFTPRVPGSAYSNQPQHF. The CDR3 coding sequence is TGTGCCAGCAGTTTTACCCCCCGGGTGCCGGGTTCAGCGTATAGCAATCAGCCCCAGCATTTT.

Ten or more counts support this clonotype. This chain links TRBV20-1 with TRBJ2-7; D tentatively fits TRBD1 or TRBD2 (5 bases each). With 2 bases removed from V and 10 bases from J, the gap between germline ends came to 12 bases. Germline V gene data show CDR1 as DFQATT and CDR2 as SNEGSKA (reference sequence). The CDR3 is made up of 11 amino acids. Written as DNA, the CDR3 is TGCAGTGCTAGACTCATGGGGGTTCAGTACTTC. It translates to CSARLMGVQYF.

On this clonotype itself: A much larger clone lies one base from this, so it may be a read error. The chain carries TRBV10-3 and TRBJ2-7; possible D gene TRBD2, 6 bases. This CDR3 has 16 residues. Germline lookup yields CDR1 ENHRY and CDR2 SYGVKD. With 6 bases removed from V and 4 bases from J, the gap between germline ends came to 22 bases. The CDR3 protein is CAIRGEALVPPYEQYF. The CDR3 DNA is TGTGCCATCAGGGGGGAGGCCTTGGTCCCCCCTTACGAGCAGTACTTC.

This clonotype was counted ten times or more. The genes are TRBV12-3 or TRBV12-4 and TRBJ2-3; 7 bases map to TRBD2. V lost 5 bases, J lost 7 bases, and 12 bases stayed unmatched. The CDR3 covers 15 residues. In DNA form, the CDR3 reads TGTGCCAGCAGTCCAACCGGGACTACCCTTCATACGCAGTATTTT. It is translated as CASSPTGTTLHTQYF.

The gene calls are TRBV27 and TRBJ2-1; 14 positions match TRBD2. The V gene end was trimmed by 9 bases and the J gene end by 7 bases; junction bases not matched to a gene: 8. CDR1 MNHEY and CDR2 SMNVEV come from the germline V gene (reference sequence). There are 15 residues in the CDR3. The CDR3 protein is CASMAGTSGSNEQFF. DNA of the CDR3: TGTGCCAGTATGGCCGGGACTAGCGGGAGTAATGAGCAGTTCTTC.

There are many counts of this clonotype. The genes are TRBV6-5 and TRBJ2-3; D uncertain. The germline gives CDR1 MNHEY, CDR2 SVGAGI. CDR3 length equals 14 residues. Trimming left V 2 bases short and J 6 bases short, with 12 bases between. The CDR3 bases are TGTGCCAGCAGTTACAGTTCAGATGCTGATACGCAGTATTTT. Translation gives CASSYSSDADTQYF.

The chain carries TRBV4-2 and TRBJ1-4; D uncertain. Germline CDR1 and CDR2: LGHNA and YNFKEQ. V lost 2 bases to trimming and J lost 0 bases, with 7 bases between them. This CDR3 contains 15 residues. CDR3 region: CASSQREATNEKLFF. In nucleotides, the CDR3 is TGTGCCAGCAGCCAACGGGAGGCAACTAATGAAAAACTGTTTTTT.

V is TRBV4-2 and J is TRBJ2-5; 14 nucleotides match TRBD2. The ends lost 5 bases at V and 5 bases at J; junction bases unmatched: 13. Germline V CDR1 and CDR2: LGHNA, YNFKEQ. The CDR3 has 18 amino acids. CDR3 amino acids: CASSRSGLAGGTTETQYF. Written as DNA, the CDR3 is TGTGCCAGCAGCAGATCCGGACTAGCGGGAGGAACCACGGAGACCCAGTACTTC.